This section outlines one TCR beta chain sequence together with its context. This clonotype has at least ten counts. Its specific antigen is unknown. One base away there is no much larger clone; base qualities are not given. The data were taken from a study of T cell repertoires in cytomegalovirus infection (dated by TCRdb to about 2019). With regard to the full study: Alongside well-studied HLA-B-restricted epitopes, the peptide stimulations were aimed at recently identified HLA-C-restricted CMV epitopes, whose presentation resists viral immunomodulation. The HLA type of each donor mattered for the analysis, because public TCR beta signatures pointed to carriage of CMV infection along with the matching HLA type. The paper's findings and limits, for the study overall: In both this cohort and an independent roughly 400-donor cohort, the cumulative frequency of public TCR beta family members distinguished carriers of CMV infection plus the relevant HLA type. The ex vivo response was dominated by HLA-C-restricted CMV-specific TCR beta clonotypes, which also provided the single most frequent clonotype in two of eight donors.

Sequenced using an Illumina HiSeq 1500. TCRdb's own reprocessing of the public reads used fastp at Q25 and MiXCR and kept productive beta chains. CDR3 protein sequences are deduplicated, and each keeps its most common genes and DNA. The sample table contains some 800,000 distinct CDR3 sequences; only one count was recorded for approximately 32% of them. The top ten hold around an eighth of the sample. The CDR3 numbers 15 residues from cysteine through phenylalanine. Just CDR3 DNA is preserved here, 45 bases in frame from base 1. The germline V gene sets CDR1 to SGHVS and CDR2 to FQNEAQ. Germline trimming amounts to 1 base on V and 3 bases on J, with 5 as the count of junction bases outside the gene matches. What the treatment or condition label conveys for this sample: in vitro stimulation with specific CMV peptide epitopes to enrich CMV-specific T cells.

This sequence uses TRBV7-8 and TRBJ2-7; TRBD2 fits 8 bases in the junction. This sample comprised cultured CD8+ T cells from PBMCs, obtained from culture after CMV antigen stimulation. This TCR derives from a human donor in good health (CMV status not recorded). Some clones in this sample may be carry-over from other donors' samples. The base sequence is TGTGCCAGCAGCTTAGGTAGCGGGGCCTACTACGAGCAGTACTTC. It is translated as CASSLGSGAYYEQYF.